The clone carrying this T cell receptor (beta chain) came up a few times. Its antigen is unidentified. Amplification started from genomic DNA. Multiplex PCR with 30 forward and 13 reverse primers amplified the TCR beta CDR3. TCRdb processed the multiplex PCR reads anew with MiXCR; each CDR3 protein has one entry. Of about 290,000 distinct CDR3 sequences in the sample, 45% to 60% were seen once. This sample is drawn from a study of type 1 and type 2 diabetes patients. Between the trimmed V and J ends, which lost 1 base and 2 bases, there was a span of 10 bases. CDR3 size: 15 residues. The germline V gene has CDR1 SNHLY and CDR2 FYNNEI. Findings and limits, study-wide: With limited T2D and control samples, some T1D-only expanded clones may not be T1D-specific.

Donors had no other autoimmune disease or infection in four weeks. This receptor was obtained from a man in his late teens or twenties with type 2 diabetes. Sequencing used peripheral blood mononuclear cells (PBMCs). The V gene is TRBV2, the J gene TRBJ2-3; TRBD2 might be the D (5 bases). DNA for the CDR3: TGTGCCAGCAGTGAAGGAGCGGTCGACACAGATACGCAGTATTTT. The encoded protein is CASSEGAVDTDTQYF.